Sequencing of this T cell receptor (beta chain) was carried out in a study of beta chain features in type 1 diabetes. Study background: All of the samples together had approximately 99 million sorted cells examined. The study's findings and limits: Any HLA effect on TCRB rearrangement was left unresolved by small sub-analyses. The study found fewer insertions and more deletions at VDJ junctions in type 1 diabetes patients. Moderate yet significant TCRB CDR3 shortening was seen in Type 1 diabetes patients in all four CD4+ subsets. A PCR bias possibly favoring shorter templates would apply equally to patients and controls.

V lost 4 bases to trimming and J lost 0 bases; unmatched junction nucleotides: 7. The CDR3 is made up of 17 amino acids. CDR1 SQVTM and CDR2 ANQGSEA come from the germline V gene. The isolated RNA, all of it, was reverse transcribed, so expressed TCRB transcripts were what got sequenced. Profiling relied on immunoSEQ multiplex PCR, and the TCRdb table lists in-frame clones only, not all of them. The sample includes under 850,000 clones, around an eighth of them seen just once. This clone occurred a few times. Its antigen is unidentified. J is TRBJ2-6 and V is TRBV29-1, with 9 bases that match TRBD2. Specimen: naive CD4+ T cells from blood. This sequence originates from a young man with type 1 diabetes. DNA for the CDR3: TGCAGCGTTGCCCCTAGCGGGGCCTACTCTGGGGCCAACGTCCTGACTTTC. Amino acid sequence: CSVAPSGAYSGANVLTF.